Following are 22 T cell receptor beta chains from one sample sequenced in a study of blood T cell repertoires in COVID-19. TCRdb keeps only in-frame clones here, not all; method: immunoSEQ multiplex PCR. This table holds about 78,000 clones, 75% to 95% found once. Sequencing was done on a sample of peripheral blood. The receptor source for this set is a woman aged 80 or over with acute or convalescent COVID-19.

J is TRBJ2-3 and V is TRBV7-9, with a tentative D call TRBD1 (5 bases). The germline V gene has CDR1 SEHNR and CDR2 FQNEAQ (reference sequence). Trimming removed 5 bases from V and 1 base from J, with 7 bases in between. The CDR3 is 13 amino acids. The CDR3 sequence is CASSLQGTDTQYF. CDR3 nucleotide sequence: TGTGCCAGCAGCCTACAGGGCACAGATACGCAGTATTTT.

The chain links TRBV6-2 or TRBV6-3 to TRBJ2-4; 7 bases are a match to TRBD1. The CDR3 has 15 amino acids. With 5 bases clipped from V and 0 bases from J, the junction kept 4 bases outside the gene matches. From germline, CDR1 is MNHEY and CDR2 SVGEGT. The CDR3 nucleotides are TGTGCCAGCAGTCAAACAGGGGTAGCCAAAAACATTCAGTACTTC. Translation gives CASSQTGVAKNIQYF.

The chain has TRBV2 and TRBJ1-2; 8 bases line up with TRBD1. This CDR3 contains 15 residues. J gave up 0 bases and V 4 bases, and 4 bases lay outside the gene matches. CDR1 is SNHLY and CDR2 is FYNNEI in the germline V gene. CDR3 in amino acids: CASSGGQGPNYGYTF. The CDR3 DNA follows: TGTGCCAGCAGTGGCGGACAGGGACCTAACTATGGCTACACCTTC.

This clone was found once. The genes are TRBV21-1 and TRBJ2-7; TRBD2, as called in the table, went unchecked against the DNA. TRBV21-1 is assigned pseudogene status. The CDR3 has 16 residues. CDR3 loop: CASSKEGGGPSYEQYF. CDR3 nucleotides: TGTGCCAGCAGCAAAGAGGGCGGGGGCCCCTCCTACGAGCAGTACTTC.

This chain uses TRBV9 with TRBJ1-2; 9 bases are shared with TRBD1. V lost 0 bases, J lost 2 bases, and 5 bases stayed unmatched. This CDR3 region has 16 residues. Germline V gene lookup returns CDR1 SGDLS and CDR2 YYNGEE. The chain's CDR3 is CASSVVETGGNYGYTF. CDR3 coding DNA: TGTGCCAGCAGCGTAGTTGAGACAGGGGGAAACTATGGCTACACCTTC.

The V and J genes are TRBV5-6 and TRBJ2-1, with 9 bases that match TRBD1. From germline, CDR1 is SGHDT and CDR2 YYEEEE. V was clipped by 3 bases and J by 6 bases; unmatched bases: 1. The CDR3 covers 13 residues. As DNA, the CDR3 is TGTGCCAGCAGCTCGGACAGGGGCAATGAGCAGTTCTTC. As protein: CASSSDRGNEQFF.

The chain carries TRBV2 and TRBJ2-2; 8 bases agree with TRBD1. Germline-derived CDR1 and CDR2 are SNHLY and FYNNEI. Trimming cost V 5 bases and J 5 bases; bases outside gene matches: 7. This CDR3 comprises 15 residues. The CDR3 DNA sequence: TGTGCCAGCAGTCTCCACAGGGGGGAAACCGGGGAGCTGTTTTTT. It codes for CASSLHRGETGELFF.

The chain is built from TRBV5-1 and TRBJ2-6, with D perhaps TRBD2 (5 bases). CDR1 SGHRS and CDR2 YFSETQ come from the germline V gene. V gave up 7 bases and J gave up 2 bases, with 13 bases separating them. CDR3 length: 15 amino acids. The CDR3 bases are TGCGCCAGCGAGGAGGCAAATCCTGGGGCCAACGTCCTGACTTTC. Translation: CASEEANPGANVLTF.

The chain employs TRBV28 and TRBJ2-1; 7 positions agree with TRBD1. V trimming: 1 base; J trimming: 15 bases; junction bases outside the gene matches: 15. CDR1 and CDR2 (germline): MDHEN, SYDVKM. The CDR3 has 15 residues. The CDR3 loop is CASSLSRGNRRDRFF. CDR3 nucleotide sequence: TGTGCCAGCAGTTTATCGAGGGGGAACCGTAGGGACAGGTTCTTC. Using reference TRBV28 and TRBJ2-1 for the parts outside the CDR3, the full variable domain is DVKVTQSSRYLVKRTGEKVFLECVQDMDHENMFWYRQDPGLGLRLIYFSYDVKMKEKGDIPEGYSVSREKKERFSLILESASTNQTSMYLCASSLSRGNRRDRFFGPGTRLTVL.

J is TRBJ2-6 and V is TRBV5-1; no clear D gene. Germline V lookup: CDR1 SGHRS, CDR2 YFSETQ. Between the trimmed V and J ends, which lost 0 bases and 2 bases, there was a span of 6 bases. The length of the CDR3 is 15 residues. This chain's CDR3 is CASSLGQTGANVLTF. In DNA, the CDR3 is TGCGCCAGCAGCTTGGGCCAGACTGGGGCCAACGTCCTGACTTTC.

This chain joins TRBV19 and TRBJ1-2; 10 positions match TRBD1. V shed 7 bases and J 8 bases; nucleotides not matched to a gene: 13. CDR3 length equals 15 residues. CDR1 is LNHDA, CDR2 SQIVND, per germline (reference sequence). The CDR3 DNA sequence: TGTGCCAGTATGGGACAGGGGATGAGGGCTGGGGGCTACACCTTC. Its protein is CASMGQGMRAGGYTF.

J is TRBJ2-5 and V is TRBV5-1, with D maybe TRBD1 (5 bases). The CDR3 totals 13 residues. Germline lookup yields CDR1 SGHRS and CDR2 YFSETQ. Trimming took off 5 bases at V and 1 base at J, with 9 bases between the two ends. The CDR3 DNA follows: TGCGCCAGCAGTATGACAGTCCAAGAGACCCAGTACTTC. The encoded protein is CASSMTVQETQYF.

The chain employs TRBV5-6 and TRBJ1-2, with 11 bases that match TRBD1. The junction had 7 bases not matched to a gene; V was cut back by 4 bases and J by 5 bases. The CDR3 loop spans 15 amino acids. Germline values: CDR1 SGHDT, CDR2 YYEEEE. The CDR3 sequence: CASSTPDRGPYGYTF. CDR3 DNA: TGTGCCAGCAGCACCCCGGACAGGGGGCCTTATGGCTACACCTTC.

The rearrangement joins TRBV27 to TRBJ1-2, with D possibly TRBD1 on 5 matching bases. V shed 6 bases and J shed 6 bases, with 17 bases lying between them. Germline V gene lookup returns CDR1 MNHEY and CDR2 SMNVEV (reference sequence). This CDR3 contains 14 residues. The CDR3 nucleotides read TGTGCCAGCAGAGACCTCGGGGGAGGGGATGGCTACACCTTC. Translated: CASRDLGGGDGYTF.

A single count supports this clone. This chain uses TRBV11-3 with TRBJ1-5; tentative D call: TRBD1 (5 bases). The CDR3 contains 17 residues. The germline gives CDR1 SGHNT, CDR2 YENEEA. The V gene lost 0 bases and the J gene lost 2 bases, with 14 bases spanning the gap. CDR3 loop: CASSLEDPGPCNQPQHF. CDR3 sequence (DNA): TGTGCCAGCAGCTTAGAAGATCCAGGGCCTTGCAATCAGCCCCAGCATTTT.

The chain links TRBV29-1 to TRBJ1-5; D is perhaps TRBD1 (6 bases). The V gene lost 4 bases and the J gene lost 0 bases, with 10 bases spanning the gap. The germline V gene encodes CDR1 SQVTM and CDR2 ANQGSEA. CDR3 size: 14 residues. CDR3 DNA: TGCAGCGTTGCGACAGGTAGTAGCAATCAGCCCCAGCATTTT. Translating gives CSVATGSSNQPQHF.

The rearrangement joins TRBV7-3 to TRBJ1-6; the match to TRBD1 covers 9 bases. This CDR3 comprises 15 residues. J was trimmed by 8 bases and V by 5 bases; bases with no gene match: 7. The germline CDR1 and CDR2 sequences are SGHTA and FQGTGA. The CDR3 here is CASSDTGGPYSPLHF. CDR3 in DNA: TGTGCCAGCAGCGACACAGGGGGCCCTTATTCACCCCTCCACTTT.

This chain connects TRBV4-2 to TRBJ2-7, with 10 nucleotides matching TRBD1. Germline V gene sequence: CDR1 LGHNA, CDR2 YNFKEQ. This CDR3 contains 14 residues. V lost 8 bases to trimming and J lost 3 bases; unmatched junction nucleotides: 7. The CDR3 bases are TGTGCCAGCGGGGGGGGACAGGGGTTCTACGAGCAGTACTTC. Protein product: CASGGGQGFYEQYF.

This rearrangement joins TRBV7-9 to TRBJ2-7; TRBD1 might be the D (6 bases). This CDR3 spans 14 amino acids. The germline CDR1 and CDR2 sequences are SEHNR and FQNEAQ (reference sequence). Deletions cut 0 bases from V and 4 bases from J, with 10 bases between. CDR3 protein: CASSLAGGLYEQYF. CDR3 coding DNA: TGTGCCAGCAGCTTAGCAGGGGGTCTGTACGAGCAGTACTTC. Full variable domain (remainder filled in from reference TRBV7-9 and TRBJ2-7): DTGVSQNPRHKITKRGQNVTFRCDPISEHNRLYWYRQTLGQGPEFLTYFQNEAQLEKSRLLSDRFSAERPKGSFSTLEIQRTEQGDSAMYLCASSLAGGLYEQYFGPGTRLTVT.

The gene calls are TRBV2 and TRBJ2-7; TRBD2 matches 7 bases. Germline values: CDR1 SNHLY, CDR2 FYNNEI. V lost 7 bases, J lost 0 bases, and 3 bases stayed unmatched. The CDR3 covers 13 residues. The CDR3 DNA follows: TGTGCCAGCAAGACTAGCACCTCCTACGAGCAGTACTTC. Residues: CASKTSTSYEQYF.

This chain connects TRBV29-1 to TRBJ2-3; 9 positions match TRBD2. The CDR3 has 13 residues. CDR1 SQVTM and CDR2 ANQGSEA come from the germline V gene. The V segment lost 7 bases and the J segment 11 bases; nucleotides outside the gene matches: 13. The CDR3 spells CSAGGGRAAGQYF. The CDR3 bases are TGCAGCGCGGGCGGCGGGAGGGCCGCGGGGCAGTATTTT.

In this sample, this clone turned up once. This chain connects TRBV5-4 to TRBJ2-1; tentative D call: TRBD2 (6 bases). The CDR3 extends over 15 amino acids. Germline lookup yields CDR1 SGHNT and CDR2 YYREEE (reference sequence). Trimming left V 4 bases short and J 7 bases short, with 18 bases between. CDR3 coding DNA: TGTGCCAGCAGCCAGGACTATTCTAGTTTAAATGAGCAGTTCTTC. Translation: CASSQDYSSLNEQFF.